Described below is a single T cell receptor beta chain sequence and its context. Its antigen is currently unknown. This sample stems from a study of T cells after yellow fever vaccination. General study results and limits: Subsequent booster samples again held most clones from primary vaccination (96% CD4, about 90% CD8).

By 5'RACE template switching, TCR cDNA was produced, with a universal primer site and UMIs added in the process. TCRdb reanalysed the 5' RACE reads using MiXCR and keeps one entry per CDR3 protein. The sample lists approximately 180,000 distinct CDR3 sequences, approximately 6.2% occurring once. Here the sequenced sample was CD4+ T cells sorted from PBMCs, taken on the day of the first yellow fever vaccination. The origin of this receptor is a man between 18 and 35 years old who received the YFV17D yellow fever vaccine.

CDR3 loop: CSARNAGAAETQYF. As DNA, the CDR3 is TGCAGTGCTAGAAACGCAGGGGCGGCGGAGACCCAGTACTTC. The chain joins TRBV20-1 to TRBJ2-5; D perhaps matches TRBD1 (6 bases). This CDR3 is 14 amino acids long. Per germline, CDR1 DFQATT and CDR2 SNEGSKA (reference sequence). V lost 2 bases and J lost 5, with 15 bases in between.